The 20 T cell receptor beta chains presented below share a single source sample, sequenced in a study of blood T cells in healthy people across ages. Next came a second PCR, run for roughly 7 to 12 cycles, which used a sample-barcoded 5' primer along with a J-beta primer mix. TCRdb processed the 5' RACE reads anew with MiXCR; each CDR3 protein has one entry. This table holds roughly 1,700,000 distinct CDR3 sequences, roughly 27% found once. The material sequenced was blood. These receptor sequences come from a woman younger than 45 in good health.

The chain has TRBV4-1 and TRBJ2-1, with a tentative D call TRBD2 (6 bases). Trimming removed 3 bases at V and 13 bases at J, with 19 bases between. The length of the CDR3 is 14 residues. Per the germline V gene, CDR1 is MGHRA and CDR2 is YSYEKL. The CDR3 spells CASSQAGLSETQFF. CDR3 DNA: TGCGCCAGCAGCCAGGCGGGGCTGTCTGAGACCCAGTTCTTC.

This clonotype was observed once. A read error may be the cause here, since a much bigger clone is one base away. This chain connects TRBV4-3 to TRBJ2-1; possibly TRBD2 for D (6 bases). Trimming took off 0 bases at V and 13 bases at J, with 22 bases between the two ends. This CDR3 has 16 residues. Germline CDR1 LGHNA, CDR2 YSLEER. The CDR3 reads CASSQDRTLAKNIQFF. CDR3 in DNA: TGCGCCAGCAGCCAAGATAGGACACTAGCCAAAAACATTCAGTTCTTC.

The chain employs TRBV20-1 and TRBJ2-3, with 8 positions matching TRBD2. There are 15 residues in the CDR3. CDR1 is DFQATT, CDR2 SNEGSKA, per germline (reference sequence). Trimming took 1 base from V and 2 from J; bases not matched to a gene: 5. CDR3 region: CSARVSGAYTDTQYF. In DNA, the CDR3 is TGCAGTGCTAGAGTTAGCGGGGCTTACACAGATACGCAGTATTTT.

As for this clonotype: A much more abundant neighbour one base away suggests this may be a read error. The chain couples TRBV20-1 to TRBJ2-1, with no clear D. The DNA end is a closer match to TRBJ2-7, so the J assignment may be wrong. The CDR3 length is 14 residues. The V gene's germline CDR1 is DFQATT and CDR2 SNEGSKA (reference sequence). CDR3 loop: CSAIKRASYNEQYF. The CDR3 DNA is TGCAGTGCTATTAAACGGGCCTCTTACAATGAGCAGTACTTC.

The genes are TRBV25-1 and TRBJ1-2; D unclear. The germline V gene has CDR1 MGHDK and CDR2 SYGVNS. The length of the CDR3 is 12 residues. V was pared by 7 bases and J by 4 bases, with 10 bases between. The CDR3 sequence is CASISDGYGYTF. CDR3 DNA sequence: TGTGCCAGCATTTCGGACGGCTATGGCTACACCTTC.

This clonotype was seen at least ten times. This rearrangement joins TRBV7-2 to TRBJ1-2; possible D gene TRBD1, 5 bases. Germline CDR1 reads SGHTA; CDR2 reads FQGNSA. The CDR3 extends over 15 amino acids. V lost 5 bases and J lost 4, with 17 bases in between. Written as DNA, the CDR3 is TGTGCCAGCAGCCCCACAGGCGCCGGCGGCTATGGCTACACCTTC. This translates into CASSPTGAGGYGYTF.

This clonotype was recorded a few times. The chain couples TRBV6-1 to TRBJ2-3, with 13 bases that match TRBD2. The V and J ends lost 4 bases and 3 bases, in that order; junction bases with no gene match: 4. The CDR3 covers 16 residues. Germline V gene lookup returns CDR1 MNHNS and CDR2 SASEGT. The CDR3 loop reads CASSAGTSGETDTQYF. The CDR3 DNA follows: TGTGCCAGCAGTGCCGGGACTAGCGGGGAAACAGATACGCAGTATTTT.

On this clonotype: A junction boundary mismatches the germline segment, possibly from a read error. The J gene is TRBJ2-7, the V gene TRBV7-9; possibly TRBD1 for D (6 bases). The length of the CDR3 is 16 residues. Germline V CDR1 and CDR2: SEHNR, FQNEAQ (reference sequence). CDR3 in amino acids: CAGSLSAMDSSYEQYF. CDR3 nucleotides: TGTGCCGGCAGCTTATCTGCAATGGACAGCTCCTACGAGCAGTACTTC. Variable domain in full (rest from reference TRBV7-9 and TRBJ2-7): DTGVSQNPRHKITKRGQNVTFRCDPISEHNRLYWYRQTLGQGPEFLTYFQNEAQLEKSRLLSDRFSAERPKGSFSTLEIQRTEQGDSAMYLCAGSLSAMDSSYEQYFGPGTRLTVT.

This clonotype came up many times. This chain uses TRBV12-3 or TRBV12-4 with TRBJ2-7; TRBD1 might be the D (5 bases). Trimming removed 6 bases from V and 0 bases from J, with 15 bases in between. This CDR3 spans 15 amino acids. The CDR3 region is CASSRRQGTSYEQYF. For the CDR3, the DNA is TGTGCCAGCAGCCGTCGGCAGGGAACCTCCTACGAGCAGTACTTC.

Only a few counts were recorded for this clonotype. The CDR3 nucleotides are TGTGCCACCAGTGATACCGGGACAGGGGGACTAAAAGATACGCAGTATTTT. This gives the protein CATSDTGTGGLKDTQYF. V gene TRBV24-1 combines with J gene TRBJ2-3, with 11 nucleotides matching TRBD1. This CDR3 comprises 17 residues. Trimming cost V 3 bases and J 5 bases; bases outside gene matches: 9. Looked up from germline, CDR1 is KGHDR and CDR2 is SFDVKD.

The sample holds many counts of this clonotype. The V call is TRBV20-1, the J call TRBJ2-1, with TRBD2 identical over 7 bases. Germline V gene sequence: CDR1 DFQATT, CDR2 SNEGSKA (reference sequence). V lost 3 bases, J lost 9 bases, and 8 bases stayed unmatched. This CDR3 is 13 amino acids long. DNA for the CDR3: TGCAGTGCTAGTCGGGAGGTCTGGGGTGAGCAGTTCTTC. Protein: CSASREVWGEQFF.

The chain employs TRBV28 and TRBJ2-5; maybe TRBD2 (6 bases). The V end lost 5 bases, the J end lost 3 bases, and 13 bases lay between the germline ends. CDR1 and CDR2 from the germline V gene are MDHEN and SYDVKM. The CDR3 covers 14 residues. This CDR3 is CASSNGGSKETQYF. DNA of the CDR3: TGTGCCAGCAGTAACGGGGGTTCCAAAGAGACCCAGTACTTC.

This clonotype was detected a few times. The genes are TRBV20-1 and TRBJ2-1, with 8 bases that match TRBD2. With 6 bases clipped from V and 1 base from J, the junction kept 5 bases outside the gene matches. This CDR3 comprises 14 residues. Germline V gene lookup returns CDR1 DFQATT and CDR2 SNEGSKA (reference sequence). This CDR3 reads CSAQPSGSYNEQFF. The CDR3 bases are TGCAGTGCGCAACCTAGCGGGTCCTACAATGAGCAGTTCTTC.

This clonotype was seen only a few times. A junction end diverges from the germline sequence, so it may reflect a read error. The chain carries TRBV10-3 and TRBJ1-2; tentatively, D is TRBD1 (6 bases). The CDR3 extends over 13 amino acids. Germline loops: CDR1 ENHRY, CDR2 SYGVKD. The DNA for the CDR3 is TGTGCCGTCAGAGGGGGGTTGGACTATGGCTACACCTTC. The encoded protein is CAVRGGLDYGYTF.

This clonotype has a count of ten or more. V and J are TRBV12-3 or TRBV12-4 and TRBJ2-1; D is possibly TRBD1 or TRBD2 (5 bases each). The CDR3 loop spans 12 amino acids. V lost 7 bases to trimming and J lost 11 bases, with 15 bases between them. CDR3 bases: TGTGCCAGCACCGACCCACCGGGGCAGCAGTTCTTC. Its protein is CASTDPPGQQFF.

The chain employs TRBV12-3 or TRBV12-4 and TRBJ2-7; 7 bases align to TRBD2. The CDR3 consists of 14 residues. Trimming cost V 7 bases and J 4 bases; bases outside gene matches: 10. The CDR3 is CASTRASGTYEQYF. Written as DNA, the CDR3 is TGTGCCAGCACCCGGGCTAGCGGTACGTACGAGCAGTACTTC.

This clonotype was recorded at least ten times. The gene calls are TRBV20-1 and TRBJ2-1, with a possible D match to TRBD2 (5 bases). V was cut by 6 bases and J by 0 bases, with 15 bases left in between. CDR3 length: 15 residues. Germline CDR1 and CDR2: DFQATT and SNEGSKA (reference sequence). In DNA form, the CDR3 reads TGCAGTGCCAAAAGCGGTCAGAGCTCCTACAATGAGCAGTTCTTC. Translated, it gives CSAKSGQSSYNEQFF.

The chain combines TRBV5-5 with TRBJ1-5; 7 nucleotides align to TRBD1. Germline trimming cut 4 bases from V and 6 bases from J; bases unmatched to any gene: 10. There are 15 residues in the CDR3. Germline loops: CDR1 SGHKS, CDR2 YYEKEE (reference sequence). The CDR3 region is CASSPEPRDSQPQHF. The CDR3 coding sequence is TGTGCCAGCAGCCCAGAACCCAGGGACAGTCAGCCCCAGCATTTT.

The CDR3, as DNA: TGCAGTGCTACCCGGACACGGGGAAATCAGCCCCAGCATTTT. Translating it yields CSATRTRGNQPQHF. The chain employs TRBV20-1 and TRBJ1-5; tentative D call: TRBD1 (5 bases). The germline CDR1 and CDR2 sequences are DFQATT and SNEGSKA (reference sequence). V was pared by 4 bases and J by 4 bases, with 14 bases between. CDR3 length: 14 amino acids.

This clonotype appeared many times. The chain employs TRBV4-1 and TRBJ2-5; D remains ambiguous. Deletions cut 3 bases from V and 3 bases from J, with 11 bases between. CDR3 length: 14 amino acids. Per the germline V gene, CDR1 is MGHRA and CDR2 is YSYEKL. The CDR3 spells CASSQSLYKETQYF. The CDR3 DNA sequence: TGCGCCAGCAGCCAGAGCCTTTACAAAGAGACCCAGTACTTC.